The next 10 T cell receptor beta chains were all read from a single sample in a study of T cell responses to AZD1222 COVID-19 vaccine. The method was immunoSEQ multiplex PCR; TCRdb's version includes in-frame clones alone and lacks a portion of them. Of approximately 120,000 clones detected, more than 70% appear once; the ten largest clones hold roughly 4%. The material sequenced was peripheral blood, taken 28 days after the second AZD1222 dose. These receptors were collected from an adult who received the AZD1222 COVID-19 vaccine.

The gene calls are TRBV7-9 and TRBJ1-3; 7 nucleotides agree with TRBD1. This CDR3 region has 14 residues. The ends lost 4 bases at V and 4 bases at J; junction bases unmatched: 4. In germline, CDR1 is SEHNR, CDR2 FQNEAQ (reference sequence). CDR3 DNA: TGTGCCAGCAGCTACGAGGGGGCAGGAAACACCATATATTTT. This sequence encodes CASSYEGAGNTIYF.

V is TRBV2 and J is TRBJ1-4; D uncertain. Germline V gives CDR1 SNHLY, CDR2 FYNNEI. V was pared by 2 bases and J by 0 bases, with 7 bases between. The CDR3 spans 15 residues. The chain's CDR3 is CASSELSATNEKLFF. DNA of the CDR3: TGTGCCAGCAGTGAACTTTCAGCAACTAATGAAAAACTGTTTTTT.

This chain uses TRBV28 with TRBJ1-3, with unresolved D. The CDR3 runs 14 residues. V gave up 4 bases and J gave up 2 bases, with 9 bases separating them. Germline values: CDR1 MDHEN, CDR2 SYDVKM. The CDR3 DNA follows: TGTGCCAGCAGTTCCCTCGGGCCTGGAAACACCATATATTTT. Translating it yields CASSSLGPGNTIYF.

As for this clone: The same CDR3 arises from other DNA sequences in this sample as well. The rearrangement uses TRBV3-1 (or the pseudogene TRBV3-2) and TRBJ2-3; no clear D gene. The V gene's germline CDR1 is LGHDT and CDR2 YNNKEL (reference sequence). The ends were cut back, 4 bases at V and 0 bases at J, with 5 bases in the middle. The CDR3 has 13 residues. The CDR3 is CASSPESTDTQYF. The CDR3 DNA reads as TGTGCCAGCAGCCCTGAGAGCACAGATACGCAGTATTTT.

The chain employs TRBV5-1 and TRBJ1-4; D is unclear. Germline CDR1 and CDR2: SGHRS and YFSETQ. The CDR3 length is 14 residues. Trimming shortened V by 1 base and J by 4 bases, and 8 bases separated the two germline ends. CDR3 DNA: TGCGCCAGCAGCTTGTCCACAGTTAATGAAAAACTGTTTTTT. Its translation is CASSLSTVNEKLFF.

V gene TRBV7-9 combines with J gene TRBJ2-5, with D perhaps TRBD1 (5 bases). Trimming removed 2 bases from V and 4 bases from J, with 11 bases in between. Per the germline V gene, CDR1 is SEHNR and CDR2 is FQNEAQ (reference sequence). This CDR3 comprises 14 residues. The CDR3 DNA sequence: TGTGCCAGCAGCTTAATATCAGGGTTAGAGACCCAGTACTTC. Translated, it gives CASSLISGLETQYF.

J is TRBJ1-1 and V is TRBV7-9, with D unresolved. The CDR3 runs to 15 residues. Germline V gene data show CDR1 as SEHNR and CDR2 as FQNEAQ (reference sequence). V was trimmed by 3 bases and J by 0 bases, leaving 11 bases between them. CDR3 sequence reads: CASSFLVGMNTEAFF. In DNA, the CDR3 is TGTGCCAGCAGCTTTCTTGTAGGGATGAACACTGAAGCTTTCTTT.

The chain combines TRBV7-3 with TRBJ2-1; 7 positions agree with TRBD2. This CDR3 has 15 residues. In germline, CDR1 is SGHTA, CDR2 FQGTGA. The ends lost 5 bases at V and 4 bases at J; junction bases unmatched: 8. DNA of the CDR3: TGTGCCAGCAGCCACGGACTAGTGGCTTACAATGAGCAGTTCTTC. It codes for CASSHGLVAYNEQFF. The entire variable domain, with the rest obtained from reference TRBV7-3 and TRBJ2-1, is as follows: GAGVSQTPSNKVTEKGKYVELRCDPISGHTALYWYRQSLGQGPEFLIYFQGTGAADDSGLPNDRFFAVRPEGSVSTLKIQRTERGDSAVYLCASSHGLVAYNEQFFGPGTRLTVL.

The chain joins TRBV6-6 to TRBJ2-2; TRBD1 might be the D (6 bases). Germline V gene sequence: CDR1 MNHNY, CDR2 SVGAGI (reference sequence). V shed 11 bases and J shed 0 bases, with 19 bases lying between them. The CDR3 sequence is 16 residues long. CDR3 region: CACSEFRGSNTGELFF. The CDR3 region has the DNA TGTGCCTGCTCAGAATTCAGGGGTTCGAACACCGGGGAGCTGTTTTTT.

In this sample, this clone turned up once. The chain employs TRBV7-3 and TRBJ2-2; D gene unclear. CDR3 length equals 13 residues. CDR1 and CDR2 (germline): SGHTA, FQGTGA. V was clipped by 5 bases and J by 6 bases, with 10 bases between them. The CDR3 DNA sequence: TGTGCCAGCAGCCGACGGCGGTCCGGGGAGCTGTTTTTT. Its translation is CASSRRRSGELFF.